Below, 20 T cell receptor beta chains from the same sample are listed, as sequenced in a study of radiotherapy plus CTLA-4 blockade in lung cancer. The table came from immunoSEQ multiplex PCR; TCRdb's copy has only in-frame clones and leaves some out. The sample has about 110,000 clones; more than 75% are singletons. The sample consisted of peripheral blood, taken from a patient treated with radiotherapy plus ipilimumab. The receptor source for this set is a human donor with non-small cell lung cancer that progressed on radiotherapy plus ipilimumab. Some clones in this sample may be carry-over from other donors' samples.

The chain has TRBV4-2 and TRBJ1-6; a weak D match, TRBD1 (5 bases). From germline, CDR1 is LGHNA and CDR2 YNFKEQ. V was shortened by 1 base and J by 9 bases, with 16 bases between the two germline ends. The CDR3 is 16 amino acids. CDR3 sequence: CASSQAGAYTGSPLHF. CDR3 nucleotide sequence: TGTGCCAGCAGCCAAGCCGGGGCTTATACTGGTTCACCCCTCCACTTT.

V is TRBV19 and J is TRBJ2-3; the match to TRBD1 covers 7 bases. Germline CDR1 LNHDA, CDR2 SQIVND (reference sequence). With 3 bases clipped from V and 1 base from J, the junction kept 1 base outside the gene matches. This CDR3 has 14 amino acids. The CDR3 is CASSIGQGTDTQYF. CDR3 sequence (DNA): TGTGCCAGTAGTATCGGACAGGGCACAGATACGCAGTATTTT.

The CDR3 spells CASSLFPSGDTDTQYF. Written as DNA, the CDR3 is TGTGCCAGCAGCTTGTTTCCTAGCGGGGACACAGATACGCAGTATTTT. The chain couples TRBV5-6 to TRBJ2-3; 9 bases line up with TRBD2. The CDR3 has 16 amino acids. Germline V gene data show CDR1 as SGHDT and CDR2 as YYEEEE. V shed 1 base and J 2 bases; nucleotides not matched to a gene: 5.

The CDR3 region has the DNA TGTGCCAGCTCACCTGAGGTTTCCAACGTCCTGACTTTC. Protein: CASSPEVSNVLTF. The V gene is TRBV18, the J gene TRBJ2-6; unclear D gene. This CDR3 contains 13 residues. V was shortened by 3 bases and J by 8 bases, with 8 bases between the two germline ends. Germline V gene data show CDR1 as KGHSH and CDR2 as LQKENI.

In its sample, this clone is medium-sized. The gene calls are TRBV4-3 and TRBJ1-6; no firm D call. Looked up from germline, CDR1 is LGHNA and CDR2 is YSLEER. This CDR3 contains 13 residues. Trimming left V 4 bases short and J 9 bases short, with 10 bases between. CDR3: CASSPLGPSPLHF. CDR3 sequence (DNA): TGCGCCAGCAGCCCTCTAGGGCCTTCACCCCTCCACTTT.

As DNA, the CDR3 is TGTGCCTGCCGGGCGGACTCCTACGAGCAGTACTTC. Amino acid sequence: CACRADSYEQYF. The chain combines TRBV30 with TRBJ2-7; no firm D call. Germline values: CDR1 GTSNPN, CDR2 SVGIG (reference sequence). V lost 6 bases and J lost 0, with 9 bases in between. This CDR3 is 12 amino acids long.

The chain combines TRBV10-3 with TRBJ1-1; 7 bases align to TRBD1. The CDR3 has 14 residues. V was pared by 6 bases and J by 8 bases, with 12 bases of the junction left unmatched. From germline, CDR1 is ENHRY and CDR2 SYGVKD. The CDR3 nucleotides are TGTGCCATCAGAGAACAGGGGCACGACCCCGAAGCTTTCTTT. Translated, it gives CAIREQGHDPEAFF.

This rearrangement joins TRBV27 to TRBJ1-4; D is unresolved. CDR3 length equals 14 residues. Germline CDR1 and CDR2: MNHEY and SMNVEV (reference sequence). Trimming took off 5 bases at V and 4 bases at J, with 11 bases between the two ends. CDR3 sequence (DNA): TGTGCCAGCAGTAAGCCGGGAAGTAATGAAAAACTGTTTTTT. Translated: CASSKPGSNEKLFF.

This chain links TRBV28 with TRBJ2-7; D is ambiguous. The CDR3 covers 15 residues. V lost 5 bases to trimming and J lost 0 bases, with 14 bases between them. The V gene's germline CDR1 is MDHEN and CDR2 SYDVKM. CDR3: CASSLLTSYSYEQYF. The CDR3 bases are TGTGCCAGCAGTCTGCTAACCTCGTACTCCTACGAGCAGTACTTC. Looking up the rest from reference TRBV28 and TRBJ2-7 gives the full variable domain: DVKVTQSSRYLVKRTGEKVFLECVQDMDHENMFWYRQDPGLGLRLIYFSYDVKMKEKGDIPEGYSVSREKKERFSLILESASTNQTSMYLCASSLLTSYSYEQYFGPGTRLTVT.

The CDR3 sequence is CASRLGTHGETQYF. CDR3 sequence (DNA): TGTGCCAGTAGGTTGGGGACCCACGGGGAGACCCAGTACTTC. The chain carries TRBV19 and TRBJ2-5; either TRBD1 or TRBD2 may fit D (5 bases each). CDR3 length equals 14 residues. Trimming pared 6 bases from V and 5 bases from J, leaving 16 bases between. In germline, CDR1 is LNHDA, CDR2 SQIVND (reference sequence).

This chain uses TRBV6-6 with TRBJ2-5, with D perhaps being TRBD1 or TRBD2 (5 bases each). The ends were cut back, 2 bases at V and 5 bases at J, with 15 bases in the middle. Germline V gene sequence: CDR1 MNHNY, CDR2 SVGAGI (reference sequence). The CDR3 consists of 15 residues. CDR3 protein: CASSYTGPPSETQYF. In DNA, the CDR3 is TGTGCCAGCAGTTACACGGGGCCGCCTTCGGAGACCCAGTACTTC.

The chain combines TRBV9 with TRBJ1-6; D is perhaps TRBD1 (6 bases). CDR3 length equals 14 residues. Germline loops: CDR1 SGDLS, CDR2 YYNGEE. Trimming stripped 4 bases from V and 8 bases from J, with 13 bases between. CDR3 bases: TGTGCCAGCAGCTTAAGACAGGAGGATTCACCCCTCCACTTT. Translating it yields CASSLRQEDSPLHF.

This clone was recorded a few times. The chain couples TRBV9 to TRBJ2-1; no clear D gene. Trimming stripped 3 bases from V and 3 bases from J, with 16 bases between. The CDR3 spans 16 residues. Germline V gene data show CDR1 as SGDLS and CDR2 as YYNGEE. In DNA, the CDR3 is TGTGCCAGCAGCGCTCTAGGTCAACTAAACTACAATGAGCAGTTCTTC. Its protein is CASSALGQLNYNEQFF.

This clone was found a few times. Other DNA sequences in this sample translate to the same CDR3. J is TRBJ1-1 and V is TRBV4-2; no reliable D call. V dropped 0 bases and J dropped 2 bases, with 10 bases sitting between them. The CDR3 extends over 15 amino acids. The germline gives CDR1 LGHNA, CDR2 YNFKEQ. CDR3 DNA sequence: TGTGCCAGCAGCCAAGATCAAACGGAAAACACTGAAGCTTTCTTT. This encodes CASSQDQTENTEAFF.

This chain uses TRBV7-3 with TRBJ1-1; D remains ambiguous. This CDR3 has 13 residues. Germline V gives CDR1 SGHTA, CDR2 FQGTGA. Trimming took off 4 bases at V and 4 bases at J, with 10 bases between the two ends. The CDR3 here is CASSSNSGTEAFF. The CDR3 DNA is TGTGCCAGCAGCTCCAACTCAGGCACTGAAGCTTTCTTT.

This chain uses TRBV7-9 with TRBJ1-3; possibly TRBD1 for D (6 bases). Per the germline V gene, CDR1 is SEHNR and CDR2 is FQNEAQ (reference sequence). V dropped 4 bases and J dropped 1 base, with 11 bases sitting between them. CDR3 length: 15 amino acids. The CDR3 DNA is TGTGCCAGCAGCTCCCAAGGGGGATCTGGAAACACCATATATTTT. Amino acids: CASSSQGGSGNTIYF.

The chain employs TRBV18 and TRBJ2-2, with D uncertain. Per the germline V gene, CDR1 is KGHSH and CDR2 is LQKENI. This CDR3 is built from 15 residues. Trimming cost V 1 base and J 3 bases, with 9 bases left between them. CDR3 nucleotide sequence: TGTGCCAGCTCACCACGCGTTAAGGACACCGGGGAGCTGTTTTTT. Amino acids: CASSPRVKDTGELFF.

The chain carries TRBV6-5 and TRBJ1-5; D gene ambiguous. V was pared by 0 bases and J by 0 bases, with 9 bases between. This CDR3 spans 16 amino acids. CDR1 and CDR2 from the germline V gene are MNHEY and SVGAGI. In DNA, the CDR3 is TGTGCCAGCAGTTACTCGGGAGCTAATAGCAATCAGCCCCAGCATTTT. Translated, it gives CASSYSGANSNQPQHF.

The rearrangement joins TRBV19 to TRBJ1-2, with D possibly being TRBD1 (6 bases). There are 14 residues in the CDR3. Trimming removed 6 bases at V and 0 bases at J, with 11 bases between. Germline CDR1 LNHDA, CDR2 SQIVND (reference sequence). Here the CDR3 DNA reads TGTGCCAGTAGCCAGGGGCCATCTAACTATGGCTACACCTTC. It specifies CASSQGPSNYGYTF.

This sequence joins TRBV6-1 and TRBJ1-6, with D tentatively TRBD1 (5 bases). The germline V gene encodes CDR1 MNHNS and CDR2 SASEGT. V was shortened by 5 bases and J by 7 bases, with 9 bases between the two germline ends. The CDR3 runs 13 residues. The CDR3 loop reads CASSIDRNSPLHF. The CDR3 bases are TGTGCCAGCAGTATTGACAGAAATTCACCCCTCCACTTT.